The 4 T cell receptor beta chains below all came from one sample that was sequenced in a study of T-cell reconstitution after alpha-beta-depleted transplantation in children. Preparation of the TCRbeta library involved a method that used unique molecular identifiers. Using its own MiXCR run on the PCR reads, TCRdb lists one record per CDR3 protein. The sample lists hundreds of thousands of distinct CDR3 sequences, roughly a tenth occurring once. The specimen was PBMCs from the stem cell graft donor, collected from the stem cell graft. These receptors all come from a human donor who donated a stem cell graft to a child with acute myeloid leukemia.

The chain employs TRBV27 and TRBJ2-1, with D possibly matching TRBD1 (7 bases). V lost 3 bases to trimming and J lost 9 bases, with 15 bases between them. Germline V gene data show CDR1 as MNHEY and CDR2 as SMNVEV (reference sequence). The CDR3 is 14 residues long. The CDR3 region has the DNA TGTGCCAGCAGTTTGGGGAACAGGGGAGGTGAGCAGTTCTTC. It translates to CASSLGNRGGEQFF.

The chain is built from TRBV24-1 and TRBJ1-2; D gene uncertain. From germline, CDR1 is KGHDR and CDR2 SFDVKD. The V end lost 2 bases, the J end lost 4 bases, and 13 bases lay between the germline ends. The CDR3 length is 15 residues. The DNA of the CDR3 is TGTGCCACCAGTGATTCCGGGAGGATCGGCTATGGCTACACCTTC. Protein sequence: CATSDSGRIGYGYTF.

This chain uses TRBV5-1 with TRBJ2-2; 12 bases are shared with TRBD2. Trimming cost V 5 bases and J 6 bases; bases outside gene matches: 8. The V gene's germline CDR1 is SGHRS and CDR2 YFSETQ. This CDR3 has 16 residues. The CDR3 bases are TGCGCCAGCAGACGAGATGGGACTAGCGGGTCCGGGGAGCTGTTTTTT. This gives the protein CASRRDGTSGSGELFF.

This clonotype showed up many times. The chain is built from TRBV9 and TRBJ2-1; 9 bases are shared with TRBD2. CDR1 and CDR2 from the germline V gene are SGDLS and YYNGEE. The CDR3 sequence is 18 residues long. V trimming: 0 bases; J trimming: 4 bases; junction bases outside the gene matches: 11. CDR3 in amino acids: CASSVEPLTSGVYNEQFF. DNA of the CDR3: TGTGCCAGCAGCGTAGAACCCTTGACTAGCGGAGTATACAATGAGCAGTTCTTC.